This TCR delta chain was documented in a study of gamma-delta T cells after stem cell transplantation. The germline V and J ends were trimmed by 5 bases and 0 bases, with 34 bases remaining between them. This CDR3 comprises 22 residues. Germline assignment: CDR1 TSWWSYY and CDR2 QGS. Points on this clone: The likely explanation is a read error, given a far larger clone one base away.

TCRdb re-processed the RT-PCR reads using CATT. The table has around 2,400 delta-chain clones, about 30% seen once. This clonotype originated in a human donor. It is not recorded whose cells these are; they may come from a transplant donor. This chain joins TRDV1 and TRDJ1; D not certain. The sequencing input was gamma-delta T cells. CDR3: CALGYLRLVWFDTPDYTDKLIF. The CDR3 region has the DNA TGTGCTCTTGGGTACTTACGGCTGGTTTGGTTTGACACTCCCGACTACACCGATAAACTCATCTTT.